These 26 T cell receptor beta chains originate from one sample sequenced in a study of cytomegalovirus exposure and HLA in healthy donors (dated by TCRdb to about 2017). Preparation of the library involved the immunoSEQ multiplex PCR assay. For the multiplex PCR, a mixture combining 60 forward primers for TCR Vbeta segments and 13 reverse primers for TCR Jbeta segments was used. Imported from immuneACCESS, the table was reduced by TCRdb to in-frame sequences with V and J called. These copies leave out some clones; in studies compared against another copy, an unresolved V gene accounts for under half, and the cause of the remainder is not known. The sample has around 40,000 clones on record. The ten largest clones represent 5% to 7.5% of the sample. The sequenced material came from PBMCs. Receptors were obtained from a man aged 25-40 years in good health and CMV-seronegative.

Note on this clone: The junction and the germline gene differ at one end; a read error may be behind it. This chain uses TRBV6-5 with TRBJ2-5, with D possibly TRBD2 on 5 matching bases. The length of the CDR3 is 14 residues. Germline CDR1 reads MNHEY; CDR2 reads SVGAGI. The CDR3 DNA is TGTGCCAGCAGTTACGACGCAGCCGGGGAGAACCAGTACTTC. Protein sequence: CASSYDAAGENQYF.

The CDR3 loop is CASSSGTGLTEAFF. In nucleotides, the CDR3 is TGTGCCAGCAGCTCCGGGACAGGGCTCACTGAAGCTTTCTTT. The gene calls are TRBV5-6 and TRBJ1-1; 9 positions match TRBD1. The length of the CDR3 is 14 residues. The germline CDR1 and CDR2 sequences are SGHDT and YYEEEE. With 3 bases clipped from V and 4 bases from J, the junction kept 4 bases outside the gene matches.

This chain uses TRBV10-1 with TRBJ2-7; TRBD2 matches 8 bases. V lost 2 bases to trimming and J lost 2 bases; unmatched junction nucleotides: 2. The length of the CDR3 is 14 residues. Germline CDR1 reads WNHNN; CDR2 reads SYGVQD (reference sequence). CDR3 DNA sequence: TGCGCCAGCAGTGAGAGCGGGAGAGCCTACGAGCAGTACTTC. Amino acids: CASSESGRAYEQYF.

The chain links TRBV4-3 to TRBJ2-6, with 10 bases matching TRBD2. The CDR3 contains 19 residues. J was trimmed by 0 bases and V by 5 bases; bases with no gene match: 10. Germline V CDR1 and CDR2: LGHNA, YSLEER. CDR3 sequence (DNA): TGCGCCAGCAGCATCCACACTAGCGGGGACCCCTCTGGGGCCAACGTCCTGACTTTC. The encoded protein is CASSIHTSGDPSGANVLTF.

The rearrangement joins TRBV29-1 to TRBJ2-7; TRBD2 aligns across 7 bases. Germline-derived CDR1 and CDR2 are SQVTM and ANQGSEA. This CDR3 comprises 14 residues. The CDR3 loop reads CRPRDSGFSYEQYF. The DNA for the CDR3 is TGCAGGCCCCGGGATAGCGGGTTCTCCTACGAGCAGTACTTC.

Of note for this clone: Its ends do not fully match the called genes, so a read error is possible. This chain uses TRBV7-7 with TRBJ2-3, with 9 bases lining up with TRBD1. This CDR3 has 18 residues. Germline loops: CDR1 SSHAT, CDR2 FNYEAQ (reference sequence). The CDR3 protein is CASSLGWTGQGSPDTQYF. The CDR3 DNA reads TGTGCTAGCAGCTTAGGTTGGACGGGACAGGGTTCTCCAGATACGCAGTATTTT. The variable domain in full, with the rest retrieved from reference TRBV7-7 and TRBJ2-3, is GAGVSQSPRYKVTKRGQDVTLRCDPISSHATLYWYQQALGQGPEFLTYFNYEAQPDKSGLPSDRFSAERPEGSISTLTIQRTEQRDSAMYRCASSLGWTGQGSPDTQYFGPGTRLTVL.

This chain joins TRBV19 and TRBJ1-5; 7 nucleotides align to TRBD1. V trimming: 7 bases; J trimming: 4 bases; junction bases outside the gene matches: 10. Germline lookup yields CDR1 LNHDA and CDR2 SQIVND (reference sequence). The length of the CDR3 is 15 residues. This CDR3 reads CASKEGAIWNQPQHF. The CDR3 region has the DNA TGTGCCAGTAAAGAGGGGGCTATCTGGAATCAGCCCCAGCATTTT.

The chain combines TRBV6-1 with TRBJ2-1; D is unclear. CDR1 is MNHNS and CDR2 is SASEGT in the germline V gene. Trimming left V 3 bases short and J 8 bases short, with 11 bases between. This CDR3 is 13 amino acids long. CDR3 sequence reads: CASSDVASYEQFF. The CDR3 nucleotides are TGTGCCAGCAGTGATGTGGCCTCCTATGAGCAGTTCTTC.

The V call is TRBV19, the J call TRBJ2-7, with D possibly matching TRBD1 (6 bases). CDR3 length equals 12 residues. V was clipped by 11 bases and J by 3 bases, with 14 bases between them. In germline, CDR1 is LNHDA, CDR2 SQIVND (reference sequence). In DNA form, the CDR3 reads TGTGCCTGCGGAAGAGGGGGCTACGAGCAGTACTTC. Translation: CACGRGGYEQYF.

The chain employs TRBV25-1 and TRBJ2-7; maybe TRBD1 (6 bases). There are 17 residues in the CDR3. V lost 3 bases and J 7 bases, leaving 25 bases between the germline ends. Per germline, CDR1 MGHDK and CDR2 SYGVNS. The CDR3 region is CASSDQGTGHPSEEQYF. The CDR3 DNA follows: TGTGCCAGCAGTGACCAGGGAACAGGGCACCCCTCTGAGGAGCAGTACTTC.

The chain employs TRBV11-2 and TRBJ1-2, with D unclear. There are 15 residues in the CDR3. Germline loops: CDR1 SGHAT, CDR2 FQNNGV. Trimming took 5 bases from V and 2 from J, leaving 15 bases between them. The CDR3 coding sequence is TGTGCCAGCAGCGCCTATGATAGCGGCAACTATGGCTACACCTTC. It yields the protein CASSAYDSGNYGYTF.

The rearrangement joins TRBV27 to TRBJ1-1, with D unresolved. The CDR3 length is 14 residues. Germline values: CDR1 MNHEY, CDR2 SMNVEV (reference sequence). Trimming shortened V by 3 bases and J by 1 base, and 9 bases separated the two germline ends. The DNA for the CDR3 is TGTGCCAGCAGTTTGAGGCGGGGGAACACTGAAGCTTTCTTT. Protein product: CASSLRRGNTEAFF.

The chain combines TRBV4-3 with TRBJ1-2; no clear D. Trimming took off 1 base at V and 2 bases at J, with 11 bases between the two ends. CDR1 and CDR2 from the germline V gene are LGHNA and YSLEER. This CDR3 spans 15 amino acids. The CDR3, as DNA: TGCGCCAGCAGCCAAGTGGTGGCAGGCAACTATGGCTACACCTTC. Its translation is CASSQVVAGNYGYTF.

The rearrangement joins TRBV19 to TRBJ1-1; TRBD1 matches 9 bases. The germline V gene encodes CDR1 LNHDA and CDR2 SQIVND (reference sequence). The CDR3 length is 17 residues. Trimming cost V 3 bases and J 2 bases; bases outside gene matches: 10. This CDR3 is CASSILFDRGRNTEAFF. In DNA form, the CDR3 reads TGTGCCAGTAGTATCCTTTTCGACAGGGGGAGAAACACTGAAGCTTTCTTT.

The chain links TRBV7-2 to TRBJ1-2; D is perhaps TRBD1 (6 bases). Deletions cut 5 bases from V and 4 bases from J, with 14 bases between. Germline CDR1 reads SGHTA; CDR2 reads FQGNSA. The CDR3 length is 14 residues. The CDR3 spells CASSNRERVYGYTF. Written as DNA, the CDR3 is TGTGCCAGCAGCAACAGGGAACGCGTCTATGGCTACACCTTC.

CDR3 nucleotide sequence: TGTGCCAGCAGTTACTTATTGGACAGTTCCAATTCACCCCTCCACTTT. Amino acid sequence: CASSYLLDSSNSPLHF. V usage is TRBV6-5 and J usage is TRBJ1-6; a possible D gene is TRBD1 (6 bases). The CDR3 has 16 amino acids. Germline CDR1 reads MNHEY; CDR2 reads SVGAGI. V lost 1 base, J lost 7 bases, and 14 bases lay in between.

This chain joins TRBV7-6 and TRBJ1-6; 7 nucleotides line up with TRBD1. This CDR3 contains 14 residues. Germline CDR1 is SGHVS and CDR2 is FNYEAQ. J was trimmed by 4 bases and V by 4 bases; bases with no gene match: 1. CDR3 coding DNA: TGTGCCAGCAGCTCGACAGGGTATAATTCACCCCTCCACTTT. It is translated as CASSSTGYNSPLHF.

The chain couples TRBV27 to TRBJ1-5; 10 bases agree with TRBD1. This CDR3 is 15 amino acids long. V was clipped by 6 bases and J by 4 bases; unmatched bases: 6. The germline CDR1 and CDR2 sequences are MNHEY and SMNVEV (reference sequence). The CDR3, as DNA: TGTGCCAGCAGCCGACAGGGGGCTTGGAATCAGCCCCAGCATTTT. It yields the protein CASSRQGAWNQPQHF.

This chain joins TRBV7-8 and TRBJ1-2; D uncertain. CDR3 length: 14 residues. Trimming took 5 bases from V and 4 from J, leaving 14 bases between them. The germline V gene has CDR1 SGHVS and CDR2 FQNEAQ. The CDR3 reads CASSPRHVSYGYTF. The CDR3 coding sequence is TGTGCCAGCAGCCCGCGCCACGTTTCCTATGGCTACACCTTC. The full variable domain, with the rest looked up from reference TRBV7-8 and TRBJ1-2, is GAGVSQSPRYKVAKRGQDVALRCDPISGHVSLFWYQQALGQGPEFLTYFQNEAQLDKSGLPSDRFFAERPEGSVSTLKIQRTQQEDSAVYLCASSPRHVSYGYTFGSGTRLTVV.

V gene TRBV10-2 combines with J gene TRBJ2-5; D may be TRBD2 (6 bases). Trimming stripped 0 bases from V and 6 bases from J, with 11 bases between. This CDR3 is built from 14 residues. The germline CDR1 and CDR2 sequences are WSHSY and SAAADI. The CDR3 region has the DNA TGCGCCAGCAGTGAGTCGGGCGGGGTAAAGACCCAGTACTTC. Amino acid sequence: CASSESGGVKTQYF.

This chain links TRBV4-1 with TRBJ2-3; D remains unclear. Per germline, CDR1 MGHRA and CDR2 YSYEKL. This CDR3 is 16 amino acids long. The germline V and J ends were trimmed by 4 bases and 0 bases, with 14 bases remaining between them. CDR3 amino acids: CASSPLGGASTDTQYF. The CDR3 DNA sequence: TGCGCCAGCAGCCCCTTAGGCGGCGCTAGCACAGATACGCAGTATTTT.

The CDR3 sequence: CSARLAGPYEQYF. DNA of the CDR3: TGCAGCGCGAGACTAGCGGGCCCCTACGAGCAGTACTTC. V gene TRBV29-1 combines with J gene TRBJ2-5, with TRBD2 identical over 10 bases. The J call is doubtful: the DNA matches TRBJ2-7 better. CDR1 is SQVTM, CDR2 ANQGSEA, per germline. This CDR3 has 13 residues.

V is TRBV6-5 and J is TRBJ2-5; D is undetermined. Looked up from germline, CDR1 is MNHEY and CDR2 is SVGAGI. V lost 2 bases and J lost 1, with 14 bases in between. The CDR3 is 16 residues long. The CDR3 loop reads CASSYTYLNLQETQYF. CDR3 DNA sequence: TGTGCCAGCAGTTACACTTATCTTAATCTCCAAGAGACCCAGTACTTC.

This rearrangement joins TRBV5-1 to TRBJ1-1; 9 bases align to TRBD1. The CDR3 totals 14 residues. Per germline, CDR1 SGHRS and CDR2 YFSETQ. Trimming cost V 4 bases and J 4 bases; bases outside gene matches: 5. CDR3 bases: TGCGCCAGCAGCCCGACAGGGGGGGCCACTGAAGCTTTCTTT. Translation: CASSPTGGATEAFF.

This chain links TRBV19 with TRBJ1-1, with TRBD1 matching 7 bases. The V gene's germline CDR1 is LNHDA and CDR2 SQIVND (reference sequence). Trimming cost V 7 bases and J 1 base; bases outside gene matches: 9. The CDR3 totals 15 residues. CDR3 in DNA: TGTGCCAGTATCCCCGGGACAGCTGGGAACACTGAAGCTTTCTTT. It encodes CASIPGTAGNTEAFF.

V gene TRBV6-1 combines with J gene TRBJ2-7, with 13 nucleotides matching TRBD2. The CDR3 loop spans 14 amino acids. The germline V gene encodes CDR1 MNHNS and CDR2 SASEGT. The V gene end was trimmed by 6 bases and the J gene end by 4 bases; junction bases not matched to a gene: 3. The CDR3 DNA sequence: TGTGCCAGCAGCGGGACTAGCGGGAAATACGAGCAGTACTTC. Translated: CASSGTSGKYEQYF.